This entry features one T cell receptor (beta chain) sequence. The data were taken from a study of blood T cell repertoires in COVID-19. Overall study: Whether acute or convalescent, the COVID-19 samples came from the United States, Italy and Spain. T cells, B-cell-depleted T cells, or PBMCs provided the cDNA or gDNA that served as material.

Cohorts were determined from participant-reported clinical history. Recovery among Cohort 3 donors was established by two negative PCRs, clearance, or symptom resolution. The trim removed 6 bases at V and 5 bases at J, leaving 6 bases unmatched. Germline lookup yields CDR1 LNHDA and CDR2 SQIVND (reference sequence). The CDR3 loop spans 14 amino acids. Using immunoSEQ multiplex PCR, the repertoire was profiled, and TCRdb retains in-frame clones only, with some absent. This sample has around 280,000 clones, with 87% found just once. Sequencing input: PBMCs or T cells enriched from blood (not recorded which). The rearrangement joins TRBV19 to TRBJ1-4; 7 bases agree with TRBD1. The TCR originated in a woman aged 40 to 49 who had recovered from COVID-19. The CDR3 coding sequence is TGTGCCAGTAGCCCGACAGGGAAGAATGAAAAACTGTTTTTT. Its translation: CASSPTGKNEKLFF.